These 5 T cell receptor beta chains were sequenced from one sample in a study of post-analysis software for immune sequencing data. Findings and limits, study-wide: Four to six TRBV segments were significantly more frequent in patients than in controls. TRBV5-6, TRBV5-1 and TRBV20-1 were among these segments.

The antigens for these receptors are not known. Unique molecular identifiers had been added to the TCR beta cDNA libraries. MiXCR, run by TCRdb on the PCR reads, gives a single entry per CDR3 protein. The data hold under 900,000 distinct CDR3 sequences, with approximately 50% observed a single time. Sequenced input: blood. These receptors all come from a girl between 10 and 17 years old with multiple sclerosis.

The chain couples TRBV25-1 to TRBJ2-1; 10 nucleotides match TRBD2. Per the germline V gene, CDR1 is MGHDK and CDR2 is SYGVNS. The trim removed 8 bases at V and 6 bases at J, leaving 10 bases unmatched. The CDR3 has 15 residues. This chain's CDR3 is CASAKPGLAPNEQFF. The CDR3 DNA reads TGTGCCAGCGCTAAGCCGGGACTAGCGCCCAATGAGCAGTTCTTC.

The CDR3 reads CASSLKGPQGGTEAFF. The DNA of the CDR3 is TGTGCCAGCAGCTTAAAAGGCCCACAGGGAGGCACTGAAGCTTTCTTT. V and J are TRBV13 and TRBJ1-1; perhaps TRBD1 as D (6 bases). With 2 bases removed from V and 4 bases from J, the gap between germline ends came to 17 bases. CDR3 length: 16 residues. Germline CDR1 is PRHDT and CDR2 is FYEKMQ (reference sequence).

This clonotype has more than one count but fewer than ten. The V call is TRBV2, the J call TRBJ2-4; 9 bases agree with TRBD1. The J call may be mistaken, given a closer DNA end match to TRBJ2-7. The CDR3 spans 15 residues. Germline CDR1 and CDR2: SNHLY and FYNNEI. In nucleotides, the CDR3 is TGTGCCAGCAGCGACGGACAGGGGTTCCTCTACGAGCAGTACTTC. Amino acid sequence: CASSDGQGFLYEQYF.

V is TRBV14 and J is TRBJ2-7, with 10 bases fitting TRBD2. V dropped 7 bases and J dropped 0; count of bases not matched to a gene: 18. Germline V gives CDR1 SGHDN, CDR2 FVKESK. The CDR3 length is 19 residues. DNA of the CDR3: TGTGCCAGCACCCAGGAGGGACTAGCGCTAATCGCCTCCTCCTACGAGCAGTACTTC. It encodes CASTQEGLALIASSYEQYF.

The chain recombines TRBV6-6 with TRBJ1-1; D remains unclear. Per the germline V gene, CDR1 is MNHNY and CDR2 is SVGAGI (reference sequence). Trimming removed 6 bases at V and 4 bases at J, with 18 bases between. The CDR3 sequence is 15 residues long. As DNA, the CDR3 is TGTGCCAGCAGCCCCCCCGGGCCCGGTGGCACTGAAGCTTTCTTT. This encodes CASSPPGPGGTEAFF.